Listed below are T cell receptor beta chains from one sample, sequenced in a study of blood T cell repertoires in COVID-19. Profiling relied on immunoSEQ multiplex PCR, and the TCRdb table lists in-frame clones only, not all of them. Of fewer than 350,000 clones in the sample, nearly 90% were seen once. Sequencing used peripheral blood. The source of these receptors is a man in his late teens or twenties with active or convalescent COVID-19. The CDR3 runs from the conserved cysteine through the conserved F or W. The order of the fields is D gene, clone size, V gene, J gene, CDR3 DNA, CDR3 protein. D genes are given only for firm matches. Size values are once, few and many counts, or a class for expanded clones, and some rows have none.

D: NA
size: NA
V: TRBV3-1/TRBV3-2
J: TRBJ2-5
DNA: TGTGCCAGCAGCCAAGTGGGGCTAGAGGCCCAGTACTTC
CDR3: CASSQVGLEAQYF

D: NA
size: NA
V: TRBV27
J: TRBJ2-5
DNA: TGTGCCAGCAGTTTATTCCGTCGAGAGACCCAGTACTTC
CDR3: CASSLFRRETQYF

D: NA
size: NA
V: TRBV19
J: TRBJ1-5
DNA: TGTGCCAGTAGTACCGGACATAGCAATCAGCCCCAGCATTTT
CDR3: CASSTGHSNQPQHF

D: NA
size: NA
V: TRBV5-6
J: TRBJ2-3
DNA: TGTGCCAGCAGCTTGCAGGATCCAGATACGCAGTATTTT
CDR3: CASSLQDPDTQYF

D: TRBD1
size: NA
V: TRBV5-1
J: TRBJ1-5
DNA: TGCGCCAGCAGCTTAGGGACAGGGGGTCAGCCCCAGCATTTT
CDR3: CASSLGTGGQPQHF

D: TRBD2
size: NA
V: TRBV10-2
J: TRBJ2-1
DNA: TGCGCCAGCAGCCGAACTAGCGGGGGGTCCCTAGATGAGCAGTTCTTC
CDR3: CASSRTSGGSLDEQFF

D: TRBD2
size: NA
V: TRBV10-2
J: TRBJ2-5
DNA: TGCGCCAGCAGGCTAGCGGGGGGGCCCGGGGAGACCCAGTACTTC
CDR3: CASRLAGGPGETQYF

D: NA
size: NA
V: TRBV7-8
J: TRBJ2-7
DNA: TGTGCCACCCAAAGAACAGGGAAATACGAGCAGTACTTC
CDR3: CATQRTGKYEQYF

D: TRBD2
size: NA
V: TRBV9
J: TRBJ2-1
DNA: TGTGCCAGCAGCGATGGGCATGGGAGCGGGGGGCAGGGTGAGCAGTTCTTC
CDR3: CASSDGHGSGGQGEQFF

D: NA
size: NA
V: TRBV12-2
J: TRBJ2-7
DNA: TGTGCAAGTCGCTTAGTTGAGGGGGAAACGGGTTACGAGCAGTACTTC
CDR3: CASRLVEGETGYEQYF

D: TRBD2
size: once
V: TRBV10-3
J: TRBJ2-3
DNA: TGTGCCATTGGGCGGGGGGGGCCTGGAGATACGCAGTATTTT
CDR3: CAIGRGGPGDTQYF

D: TRBD1
size: once
V: TRBV9
J: TRBJ2-7
DNA: TGTGCCAGCAGCGTAGCTCCCCGGGACAGTACCTACGAGCAGTACTTC
CDR3: CASSVAPRDSTYEQYF

D: TRBD2
size: NA
V: TRBV7-3
J: TRBJ2-1
DNA: TGTGCCAGCAGCTTAACTATCGAATCTAGCGGTTACAATGAGCAGTTCTTC
CDR3: CASSLTIESSGYNEQFF

D: NA
size: NA
V: TRBV9
J: TRBJ2-5
DNA: TGTGCCAGCAGCGTCGAGGGCGGGACCCAAGAGACCCAGTACTTC
CDR3: CASSVEGGTQETQYF

D: TRBD1
size: NA
V: TRBV6-2/TRBV6-3
J: TRBJ2-4
DNA: TGTGCCAGCAGTTACGAACAGGGGTCACTAGCCAAAAACATTCAGTACTTC
CDR3: CASSYEQGSLAKNIQYF

D: NA
size: NA
V: TRBV10-3
J: TRBJ2-5
DNA: TGTGCCATCAGTGACCAGCGGTCGATCGAGACCCAGTACTTC
CDR3: CAISDQRSIETQYF

D: TRBD1
size: NA
V: TRBV7-2
J: TRBJ2-1
DNA: TGTGCCAGCAGCTTAGAGGGACAGTTCGACAATGAGCAGTTCTTC
CDR3: CASSLEGQFDNEQFF

D: NA
size: NA
V: TRBV5-4
J: TRBJ2-7
DNA: TGTGCCAGCAGCTGGAGGGACAGCTACGAGCAGTACTTC
CDR3: CASSWRDSYEQYF

D: NA
size: NA
V: TRBV6-2/TRBV6-3
J: TRBJ2-2
DNA: TGTGCCAGCAGTCTCAGGGGTGGGGAGCTGTTTTTT
CDR3: CASSLRGGELFF

D: NA
size: once
V: TRBV6-5
J: TRBJ2-7
DNA: TGTGCCAGCCAACGACAGGTGGGCTACGAGCAGTACTTC
CDR3: CASQRQVGYEQYF

D: NA
size: NA
V: TRBV7-9
J: TRBJ2-5
DNA: TGTGCCAGCATAAGACTACCGGAGACCCAGTACTTC
CDR3: CASIRLPETQYF

D: TRBD1
size: NA
V: TRBV19
J: TRBJ1-1
DNA: TGTGCCAGTAGGAAACAGGGGGAGAACACTGAAGCTTTCTTT
CDR3: CASRKQGENTEAFF

D: NA
size: NA
V: TRBV27
J: TRBJ2-4
DNA: TGTGCCAGCAGCCACAACGTCAAAAACATTCAGTACTTC
CDR3: CASSHNVKNIQYF

D: NA
size: NA
V: TRBV2
J: TRBJ1-3
DNA: TGTGCCAGCAGTGAAGATGGCAGATACTCTGGAAACACCATATATTTT
CDR3: CASSEDGRYSGNTIYF

D: TRBD2
size: NA
V: TRBV9
J: TRBJ2-3
DNA: TGTGCCAGCAGCGGGGAGCGGGGCCCAAGCACAGATACGCAGTATTTT
CDR3: CASSGERGPSTDTQYF

D: NA
size: NA
V: TRBV18
J: TRBJ2-3
DNA: TGTGCCAGCTCACCACCTTCTGCTCAGACAGATACGCAGTATTTT
CDR3: CASSPPSAQTDTQYF

D: NA
size: few
V: TRBV10-1
J: TRBJ1-1
DNA: TGCGCCAGCAGTCTAACAGTGGGTACTGAAGCTTTCTTT
CDR3: CASSLTVGTEAFF

D: NA
size: once
V: TRBV27
J: TRBJ1-3
DNA: TGTGCCAGCAGATCGGGGGGAAACTCTGGAAACACCATATATTTT
CDR3: CASRSGGNSGNTIYF

D: NA
size: NA
V: TRBV25-1
J: TRBJ1-1
DNA: TGTGCTACGTCCGAGGGAGTCACTGAAGCTTTCTTT
CDR3: CATSEGVTEAFF

D: TRBD1
size: many
V: TRBV24-1
J: TRBJ1-5
DNA: TGTGCCACCAGTGATTCATTTTCCCCGGACAGGCGCAATCAGCCCCAGCATTTT
CDR3: CATSDSFSPDRRNQPQHF

D: TRBD1
size: NA
V: TRBV4-3
J: TRBJ1-3
DNA: TGCGCCAGCAGCCGAGACAGGGGCTCTGGAAACACCATATATTTT
CDR3: CASSRDRGSGNTIYF

D: TRBD1
size: NA
V: TRBV28
J: TRBJ1-2
DNA: TGTGCCAGCAGTTTCGGGACAGCTGATAATGGCTACACCTTC
CDR3: CASSFGTADNGYTF

D: TRBD2
size: NA
V: TRBV15
J: TRBJ2-1
DNA: TGTGCCACCAGCAGAGATGGGAGCGGGGGGTGGAATGAGCAGTTCTTC
CDR3: CATSRDGSGGWNEQFF

D: NA
size: NA
V: TRBV5-1
J: TRBJ2-5
DNA: TGCGCCAGCAGCTTGGGGACAGAGCAAGAGACCCAGTACTTC
CDR3: CASSLGTEQETQYF

D: NA
size: NA
V: TRBV10-3
J: TRBJ2-3
DNA: TGTGCCATCAGTGAGTTGGTCACCCTAGCGTCGGCAGATACGCAGTATTTT
CDR3: CAISELVTLASADTQYF

D: TRBD1
size: NA
V: TRBV5-4
J: TRBJ2-2
DNA: TGTGCCAGCAGCTTCGGCCTTAGGACAGGGGGAACCGGGGAGCTGTTTTTT
CDR3: CASSFGLRTGGTGELFF

D: NA
size: NA
V: TRBV6-5
J: TRBJ1-2
DNA: TGTGCCAGCACCTACAGGGAGGGCGGTGGCTACACCTTC
CDR3: CASTYREGGGYTF

D: NA
size: NA
V: TRBV5-1
J: TRBJ1-1
DNA: TGCGCCAGCAGCTTGACAGAGAGTATGAACACTGAAGCTTTCTTT
CDR3: CASSLTESMNTEAFF

D: NA
size: NA
V: TRBV6-5
J: TRBJ1-1
DNA: TGTGCCAGCAAGAGGGCCGGCGGGACTGAAGCTTTCTTT
CDR3: CASKRAGGTEAFF

D: NA
size: once
V: TRBV7-2
J: TRBJ2-3
DNA: TGTGCCAGCAGCCCATCTAGACAGTCCGCTAGCACAGATACGCAGTATTTT
CDR3: CASSPSRQSASTDTQYF

D: NA
size: few
V: TRBV9
J: TRBJ1-5
DNA: TGTGCCAGCAGCGTAGACGGGGGTGGCAATCAGCCCCAGCATTTT
CDR3: CASSVDGGGNQPQHF

D: TRBD1
size: NA
V: TRBV5-8
J: TRBJ2-7
DNA: TGTGCCAGCAGCGGCCGGGACAGGGGTTACTACGAGCAGTACTTC
CDR3: CASSGRDRGYYEQYF

D: TRBD1
size: NA
V: TRBV4-1
J: TRBJ2-4
DNA: TGCGCCAGCAGCCAGACAGGGGGCCCCTCTCTATCGGCCAAAAACATTCAGTACTTC
CDR3: CASSQTGGPSLSAKNIQYF

D: NA
size: NA
V: TRBV5-6
J: TRBJ2-4
DNA: TGTGCCAGCAGCTTTGGACAGCTTAAAAACATTCAGTACTTC
CDR3: CASSFGQLKNIQYF

D: TRBD1
size: once
V: TRBV15
J: TRBJ2-7
DNA: TGTGCCACCAGCACGAGACAGGGGGCCTACGAGCAGTACTTC
CDR3: CATSTRQGAYEQYF

D: NA
size: NA
V: TRBV9
J: TRBJ2-3
DNA: TGTGCCAGCAGCAAAGAAGGTTCTAGCCCAAGCACAGATACGCAGTATTTT
CDR3: CASSKEGSSPSTDTQYF

D: TRBD1
size: NA
V: TRBV19
J: TRBJ1-5
DNA: TGTGCCAGTAGAGGGACAGGGGGCGGACAGCCCCAGCATTTT
CDR3: CASRGTGGGQPQHF

D: TRBD1
size: NA
V: TRBV11-2
J: TRBJ1-1
DNA: TGTGCCAGCAGTTGGGGGACAGGGACGGTGACTGAAGCTTTCTTT
CDR3: CASSWGTGTVTEAFF

D: NA
size: once
V: TRBV10-3
J: TRBJ2-4
DNA: TGTGCCATCAGTGATTCTCTGAAGCTAGCCAAAAACATTCAGTACTTC
CDR3: CAISDSLKLAKNIQYF

D: NA
size: NA
V: TRBV19
J: TRBJ2-7
DNA: TGTGCCAGTAGTATGTTCATGGCAGGGGTTTACGAGCAGTACTTC
CDR3: CASSMFMAGVYEQYF

D: TRBD2
size: NA
V: TRBV25-1
J: TRBJ2-3
DNA: TGTGCCAGCAGCAGACGGGGGGAAAGCACAGATACGCAGTATTTT
CDR3: CASSRRGESTDTQYF

D: NA
size: NA
V: TRBV19
J: TRBJ1-2
DNA: TGTGCCAGTAGTATTGATGCGGCGAGCTATGGCTACACCTTC
CDR3: CASSIDAASYGYTF

D: NA
size: NA
V: TRBV27
J: TRBJ2-4
DNA: TGTGCCAGCAGCCTTTACGGGGACATTCAGTACTTC
CDR3: CASSLYGDIQYF

D: NA
size: NA
V: TRBV5-5
J: TRBJ1-4
DNA: TGTGCCAGCAGCTTTCCATTGAACAGCGAAAAACTGTTTTTT
CDR3: CASSFPLNSEKLFF

D: TRBD1
size: NA
V: TRBV10-2
J: TRBJ1-2
DNA: TGCGCCAGCAGTGAGGGGGACAGCGCACTGCCTTGGGGCTACACCTTC
CDR3: CASSEGDSALPWGYTF

D: TRBD2
size: NA
V: TRBV5-1
J: TRBJ2-1
DNA: TGCGCCAGCAGCTTGTACGGGGGGGAAGGTGATGAGCAGTTCTTC
CDR3: CASSLYGGEGDEQFF

D: NA
size: NA
V: TRBV12-3/TRBV12-4
J: TRBJ2-7
DNA: TGTGCCAGCAGTTCTGGTAGGGGGTGGGAGCAGTACTTC
CDR3: CASSSGRGWEQYF

D: NA
size: NA
V: TRBV6-4
J: TRBJ2-1
DNA: TGTGCCAGCAGTGACCGGGGAAAAATCAATGAGCAGTTCTTC
CDR3: CASSDRGKINEQFF